The 6 T cell receptor beta chains reported below all come from one sample, sequenced in a study of blood T cell repertoires in COVID-19 (TCRdb year 2020). Library preparation was by the immunoSEQ multiplex PCR assay. TCRdb took over this immuneACCESS table, retaining in-frame rearrangements with V and J assigned. Such tables are incomplete; in checked studies, under half of the missing clones stem from an unresolved V gene, and the remainder is unexplained. The sample contains about 110,000 clones, roughly nine tenths of them found a single time. The biggest ten clones account for approximately 31% of the sample. Material: peripheral blood. The receptors stem from a woman of 80 years or more with acute or convalescent COVID-19.

The table lists this clone with a count of one. The chain combines TRBV28 with TRBJ1-2; tentative D call: TRBD1 (5 bases). V lost 7 bases, J lost 7 bases, and 19 bases lay in between. The CDR3 extends over 14 amino acids. CDR1 is MDHEN, CDR2 SYDVKM, per germline. CDR3: CASNAGNRFSGYTF. In nucleotides, the CDR3 is TGTGCCAGCAACGCAGGAAACAGGTTTTCTGGCTACACCTTC.

The chain uses TRBV20-1 and TRBJ1-6; TRBD1 is a possible D gene (5 bases). Trimming removed 3 bases at V and 9 bases at J, with 15 bases between. The CDR3 is 14 amino acids. Germline-derived CDR1 and CDR2 are DFQATT and SNEGSKA (reference sequence). The DNA for the CDR3 is TGCAGTGCTAGTGTTGGCAGGGTCGTTTCACCCCTCCACTTT. Its protein product is CSASVGRVVSPLHF.

The CDR3 is CAWSVWTPSYNEQFF. CDR3 nucleotide sequence: TGTGCCTGGAGTGTGTGGACACCTTCCTACAATGAGCAGTTCTTC. The genes are TRBV30 and TRBJ2-1; the D gene is possibly TRBD1 (5 bases). The length of the CDR3 is 15 residues. Germline assignment: CDR1 GTSNPN and CDR2 SVGIG (reference sequence). V lost 0 bases, J lost 1 base, and 10 bases lay in between.

This clone occurred a few times. The chain links TRBV24-1 to TRBJ2-1; 8 bases fit TRBD2. The junction had 4 bases not matched to a gene; V was cut back by 4 bases and J by 3 bases. Germline-derived CDR1 and CDR2 are KGHDR and SFDVKD. This CDR3 contains 15 residues. The CDR3 DNA follows: TGTGCCACCAGTGACGACGGGGGGGGCTACAATGAGCAGTTCTTC. Translation gives CATSDDGGGYNEQFF.

The chain couples TRBV7-9 to TRBJ1-6; D gene unclear. The CDR3 is 13 residues long. Germline lookup yields CDR1 SEHNR and CDR2 FQNEAQ (reference sequence). The germline V and J ends were trimmed by 6 bases and 7 bases, with 10 bases remaining between them. The CDR3 region has the DNA TGTGCCAGCAGGGGTTCGGGAAATTCACCCCTCCACTTT. This encodes CASRGSGNSPLHF.

The rearrangement uses TRBV6-5 and TRBJ1-5, with D unresolved. Trimming left V 0 bases short and J 0 bases short, with 6 bases between. Germline V gene sequence: CDR1 MNHEY, CDR2 SVGAGI. The length of the CDR3 is 15 residues. The DNA for the CDR3 is TGTGCCAGCAGTTACTCAAAATATAGCAATCAGCCCCAGCATTTT. The encoded protein is CASSYSKYSNQPQHF.